This T cell receptor (beta chain) derives from a study of shared clonotypes between healthy human individuals. Background on the study: Sampling drew on donors who were two women and a few men aged 18 to 49.

Sequencing was performed with immunoSEQ multiplex PCR; in TCRdb, only in-frame clones are kept and a portion is missing. The data show some 1,100,000 clones, 70% to 80% seen once. Germline-derived CDR1 and CDR2 are SGHRS and YFSETQ. The ends were cut back, 3 bases at V and 7 bases at J, with 17 bases in the middle. The CDR3 contains 14 residues. This receptor was taken from a man aged 18 to 29 in good health. Some clones in this sample may be carry-over from other donors' samples. Sequenced material: memory CD4+ T cells from PBMCs. The subset denotes: CD45RA-negative fraction. The V call is TRBV5-1, the J call TRBJ2-7; the D is unclear. CDR3 DNA: TGCGCCAGCAGCTCCTCTCGGGCCTACGGGGAGCAGTACTTC. Amino acids: CASSSSRAYGEQYF.